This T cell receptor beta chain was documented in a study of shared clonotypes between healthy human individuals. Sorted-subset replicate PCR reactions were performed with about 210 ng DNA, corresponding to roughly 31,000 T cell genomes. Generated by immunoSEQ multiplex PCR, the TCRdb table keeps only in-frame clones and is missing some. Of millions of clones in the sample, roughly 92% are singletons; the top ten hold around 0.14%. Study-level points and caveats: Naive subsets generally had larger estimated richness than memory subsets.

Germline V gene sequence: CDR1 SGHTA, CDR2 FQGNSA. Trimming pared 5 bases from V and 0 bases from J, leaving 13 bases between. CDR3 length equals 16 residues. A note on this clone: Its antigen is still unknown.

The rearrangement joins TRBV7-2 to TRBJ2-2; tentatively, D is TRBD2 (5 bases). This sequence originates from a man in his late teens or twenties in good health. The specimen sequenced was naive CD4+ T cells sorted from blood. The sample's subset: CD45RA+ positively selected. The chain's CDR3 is CASSPRTAANTGELFF. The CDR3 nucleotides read TGTGCCAGCAGCCCTCGGACTGCAGCGAACACCGGGGAGCTGTTTTTT.